This entry features one T cell receptor (beta chain) sequence. This clone was seen a handful of times. The specificity of this receptor is unknown. Per-nucleotide qualities are absent, and no much larger clonotype sits a single base away. The data originate from a study of CD8+ T cells in alopecia areata (dated by TCRdb to the late 2010s). In terms of the full investigation: The treated patients took part in an open-label pilot trial in which moderate-to-severe alopecia areata was treated with oral tofacitinib at 5 to 10 mg twice daily. Tofacitinib was given for 6 to 18 months, followed by 6 months of follow-up off drug to assess delayed response and recurrence. TCRbeta CDR3 regions were amplified by immunoSEQ multiplex PCR with 35 Vbeta forward and 13 Jbeta reverse primers. The study used high-throughput TCRbeta sequencing to examine T cell clonal expansion in alopecia areata, in both the C3H/HeJ mouse model and human patients. Scalp clonality was compared across normal scalp (n=4), patchy alopecia areata scalp (n=8), and alopecia totalis/universalis scalp (n=8). The RNA source kit depended on sample type: the PAXgene miRNA kit for fixed scalp, the miRNeasy kit for PBMCs, and the RNeasy kit for mouse skin. Human TCRbeta sequencing covered scalp tissue and sorted CD4+ and CD8+ peripheral blood T cells from patchy and totalis/universalis alopecia areata patients and healthy controls. Tofacitinib-treated patients had biopsies at baseline and at 4 and 24 weeks of treatment, with a later scalp biopsy in several patients. The SALT score, which quantifies the percentage of affected scalp surface area, was used to measure disease severity in treated patients.

Study-level results and caveats: Shared TCR sequences between patients were less evident than in mice, which may be partly attributable to HLA diversity in the patient population. Scalp TCR repertoire analysis is complicated because resident alphabeta T cells in normal human skin are also sequenced, whereas mouse skin is dominated by gammadelta T cells. The treated cohort was small, with a single nonresponder, so links between baseline CD8+ expansion and response need larger studies. Compared with normal scalp, lesional scalp had higher clonality and more expanded CD8+ clones, particularly in alopecia totalis/universalis, a pattern that suggests antigenic drive. Many expanded lesional clones were found to persist in scalp and blood during tofacitinib treatment, and relapse after treatment cessation may be partly explained by this persistence. Tofacitinib significantly decreased scalp clonality and the number of expanded CD8+ clones among the top 100 scalp clones.

The library relied on the immunoSEQ multiplex PCR assay. RNA was extracted from all samples and reverse transcribed into cDNA as template for TCR sequencing. First-strand cDNA was synthesized with SuperScript III using a 2:1 mix of oligo-dT and random hexamers. Amplification bias was assessed with a synthetic immune receptor repertoire, and residual bias was removed computationally. Turning to the authors' computational methods: Raw reads were preprocessed to remove errors, and CDR3 was defined according to IMGT conventions as the region from the conserved cysteine to phenylalanine. Clonality was computed as 1 minus the Shannon entropy, with the entropy normalized by log2 of the number of productive unique TCRs. Scalp TCRbeta sequences were cross-referenced with sorted blood CD4 and CD8 repertoires so that the CD4 or CD8 identity of scalp clones could be inferred. TCRdb mirrors the immuneACCESS table, restricted to in-frame sequences. Some clones are absent from its copies; in checked studies, under half trace to an unresolved V gene, and the reason for the others is unknown. V and J calls and clone size are given by that table; D and trimming were obtained from the DNA. This sample is represented by 150,000 or so clones; roughly 65% of them were singletons. Of the sample, more than 0.7% falls within the top ten clones.

The sample's time point, from its label and the paper: more than three weeks on oral tofacitinib. Interpreted using the paper, the treatment or condition label stands for: oral pan-JAK inhibitor, 5-10 mg twice daily. Lesional scalp punch biopsies and peripheral blood were collected from alopecia areata patients. After PBMCs were isolated by density centrifugation and stained for CD3, CD4 and CD8, a FACSAria was used to sort CD4+ and CD8+ T cells. V loses 5 bases of germline sequence and J loses 12 bases, and the interval between the two ends is 9 bases. Spanning cysteine to phenylalanine, the CDR3 consists of 9 amino acids. Only the CDR3 portion is preserved as DNA: 27 bases, with reading frame beginning at the first base. CDR1 and CDR2, looked up from the germline V gene (reference sequence), are GTSNPN and SVGIG.

The receptor's source is a human donor with alopecia areata. This material consisted of CD4+ T cells sorted from blood, taken at week 4, from a patient treated with tofacitinib. The chain is assembled from TRBV30 and TRBJ2-3; a weak D assignment points to TRBD2 (5 bases agree). The bases read TGTGCCTGGGGACCGGGACAGTATTTT. This translates into CAWGPGQYF.